Listed here are 22 T cell receptor beta chains from one sample, sequenced in a study of blood T cells in healthy people across ages. Combining a sample-barcoded 5' primer with a J-beta primer mix, a second PCR ran for about 7 to 12 cycles. TCRdb re-derived calls from the 5' RACE reads in MiXCR, one entry per CDR3 protein. Seen here are 980,000 or so distinct CDR3 sequences, around 46% observed once, and the top ten hold under 15%. The source material was blood. The receptors shown here come from a man aged 30-40 years in good health.

This clonotype was observed a handful of times. The CDR3 region has the DNA TGCAGCGTTGAAGGACGGCGGGGCCTCAGCTCCTACAATGAGCAGTTCTTC. Its translation: CSVEGRRGLSSYNEQFF. The V and J genes are TRBV29-1 and TRBJ2-1; D is possibly TRBD2 (6 bases). V was clipped by 1 base and J by 0 bases, with 16 bases between them. Germline CDR1 reads SQVTM; CDR2 reads ANQGSEA. The CDR3 has 17 amino acids.

This rearrangement joins TRBV15 to TRBJ2-1, with 9 bases fitting TRBD1. CDR3 length: 13 residues. The J segment lost 9 bases and the V segment lost 3 bases, leaving 3 bases of the junction unmatched. From germline, CDR1 is LNHNV and CDR2 YYDKDF (reference sequence). CDR3 DNA sequence: TGTGCCACCAGCAGGGACAGGGGCACTGAGCAGTTCTTC. This codes for CATSRDRGTEQFF.

The J gene is TRBJ2-3, the V gene TRBV20-1; 9 bases line up with TRBD2. This CDR3 is 15 amino acids long. Trimming took 0 bases from V and 8 from J; bases not matched to a gene: 9. CDR1 and CDR2 from the germline V gene are DFQATT and SNEGSKA (reference sequence). This CDR3 is CSARDGRGGVFTQYF. As DNA, the CDR3 is TGCAGTGCTAGAGATGGGCGGGGGGGCGTATTTACGCAGTATTTT.

V and J are TRBV28 and TRBJ2-5; the match to TRBD1 covers 7 bases. The CDR3 is 16 amino acids. CDR1 is MDHEN and CDR2 is SYDVKM in the germline V gene. V lost 2 bases to trimming and J lost 5 bases; unmatched junction nucleotides: 11. CDR3: CASSLETGYRRETQYF. CDR3 sequence (DNA): TGTGCCAGCAGTTTAGAGACAGGGTACAGAAGGGAGACCCAGTACTTC.

The chain employs TRBV20-1 and TRBJ2-1; TRBD2 matches 8 bases. J was trimmed by 2 bases and V by 0 bases; bases with no gene match: 6. The germline V gene has CDR1 DFQATT and CDR2 SNEGSKA (reference sequence). This CDR3 is 16 amino acids long. The DNA for the CDR3 is TGCAGTGCTAGAGATCTTAGTAGCGGGGCCTACAATGAGCAGTTCTTC. Its translation is CSARDLSSGAYNEQFF.

The chain uses TRBV6-2 or TRBV6-3 and TRBJ1-1, with a tentative D call TRBD1 (6 bases). V was cut by 6 bases and J by 0 bases, with 11 bases left in between. The CDR3 length is 14 residues. Germline V gene data show CDR1 as MNHEY and CDR2 as SVGEGT. The CDR3 nucleotides read TGTGCCAGCAGGCCCAACAGGGTGAACACTGAAGCTTTCTTT. It encodes CASRPNRVNTEAFF.

J is TRBJ2-5 and V is TRBV6-5, with TRBD1 matching 12 bases. Germline V gene lookup returns CDR1 MNHEY and CDR2 SVGAGI. After removal of 5 bases from V and 5 bases from J, the junction contained 6 bases not matched to a gene. The CDR3 length is 15 residues. Written as DNA, the CDR3 is TGTGCCAGCAGTACGGGACAGGGGGCGACGGAGACCCAGTACTTC. Protein sequence: CASSTGQGATETQYF.

This chain joins TRBV28 and TRBJ1-1; tentative D call: TRBD1 (5 bases). Germline CDR1 is MDHEN and CDR2 is SYDVKM. The CDR3 loop spans 13 amino acids. The V end was cut by 7 bases, the J end by 5 bases, with 14 bases between. The CDR3 region is CASISGDGTEAFF. The CDR3 region has the DNA TGTGCCAGCATTTCGGGGGACGGAACTGAAGCTTTCTTT.

The V and J genes are TRBV11-2 and TRBJ2-7, with D unclear. This CDR3 comprises 13 residues. The germline CDR1 and CDR2 sequences are SGHAT and FQNNGV. The germline V and J ends were trimmed by 5 bases and 0 bases, with 8 bases remaining between them. The CDR3 DNA reads TGTGCCAGCAGCCACCTCACCTCCTACGAGCAGTACTTC. This sequence encodes CASSHLTSYEQYF. Drawing the rest from reference TRBV11-2 and TRBJ2-7, the complete variable domain is EAGVAQSPRYKIIEKRQSVAFWCNPISGHATLYWYQQILGQGPKLLIQFQNNGVVDDSQLPKDRFSAERLKGVDSTLKIQPAKLEDSAVYLCASSHLTSYEQYFGPGTRLTVT.

The CDR3, as DNA: TGTGCCAGCAGCTTACGGGGACTAGCGGGGGGGGGCGCAGATACGCAGTATTTT. Translating it yields CASSLRGLAGGGADTQYF. The V and J genes are TRBV7-3 and TRBJ2-3; 16 bases map to TRBD2. The CDR3 has 18 amino acids. CDR1 and CDR2 (germline): SGHTA, FQGTGA. With 2 bases clipped from V and 4 bases from J, the junction kept 6 bases outside the gene matches.

The chain is built from TRBV29-1 and TRBJ2-2, with a tentative D call TRBD1 (6 bases). The CDR3 spans 13 residues. Trimming stripped 6 bases from V and 7 bases from J, with 15 bases between. The germline CDR1 and CDR2 sequences are SQVTM and ANQGSEA. For the CDR3, the DNA is TGCAGCGTGGGGGACACCCCCAGCGGGGAGCTGTTTTTT. Translation: CSVGDTPSGELFF.

The V call is TRBV11-2, the J call TRBJ1-2; TRBD1 agrees at 8 bases. CDR1 is SGHAT and CDR2 is FQNNGV in the germline V gene. The CDR3 spans 15 residues. Losses at the gene ends were 4 bases for V and 6 bases for J; bases not matched to a gene: 10. This CDR3 reads CASSSRTGPRNGYTF. CDR3 DNA sequence: TGTGCCAGCAGCTCGCGGACAGGGCCGCGTAATGGCTACACCTTC. Drawing the rest from reference TRBV11-2 and TRBJ1-2, the complete variable domain is EAGVAQSPRYKIIEKRQSVAFWCNPISGHATLYWYQQILGQGPKLLIQFQNNGVVDDSQLPKDRFSAERLKGVDSTLKIQPAKLEDSAVYLCASSSRTGPRNGYTFGSGTRLTVV.

The chain joins TRBV6-5 to TRBJ1-2; no reliable D call. V lost 3 bases, J lost 2 bases, and 13 bases lay in between. The germline gives CDR1 MNHEY, CDR2 SVGAGI. CDR3 length equals 15 residues. CDR3 in DNA: TGTGCCAGCAGTTATGGTCCAACCGCGAACTATGGCTACACCTTC. Protein sequence: CASSYGPTANYGYTF.

Note on this clonotype: At one boundary the junction diverges from the germline segment, which might be a read error. V and J are TRBV9 and TRBJ2-7; TRBD2 matches 9 bases. Germline CDR1 is SGDLS and CDR2 is YYNGEE. The CDR3 has 16 amino acids. CDR3 loop: CACSVGPGGGAYEQYF. DNA for the CDR3: TGTGCCTGCAGCGTAGGCCCCGGCGGGGGGGCCTACGAGCAGTACTTC.

The V gene is TRBV12-3 or TRBV12-4, the J gene TRBJ1-2, with D maybe TRBD1 (5 bases). The CDR3 has 15 amino acids. Trimming pared 4 bases from V and 6 bases from J, leaving 18 bases between. The CDR3 nucleotides read TGTGCCAGCAGTTACGGGACCCTCCCAGACCATGGCTACACCTTC. It codes for CASSYGTLPDHGYTF.

The genes are TRBV7-9 and TRBJ1-1, with TRBD1 matching over 7 bases. With V trimmed by 5 bases and J by 2 bases, 8 bases remained unmatched. The CDR3 spans 15 residues. CDR1 SEHNR and CDR2 FQNEAQ come from the germline V gene (reference sequence). CDR3 sequence: CASSPRQGGNTEAFF. The CDR3 nucleotides read TGTGCCAGCAGCCCCCGACAGGGAGGTAACACTGAAGCTTTCTTT.

This clonotype appeared a few times. The V gene is TRBV4-2, the J gene TRBJ2-1, with TRBD1 identical over 10 bases. Germline assignment: CDR1 LGHNA and CDR2 YNFKEQ. This CDR3 has 16 residues. The junction had 5 bases not matched to a gene; V was cut back by 1 base and J by 5 bases. CDR3 residues: CASSQAGGTGDNEQFF. CDR3 nucleotides: TGTGCCAGCAGCCAAGCAGGTGGGACAGGGGACAATGAGCAGTTCTTC.

This clonotype was seen more than once but under ten times. The V and J genes are TRBV4-1 and TRBJ1-2; D gene unclear. Trimming left V 3 bases short and J 4 bases short, with 12 bases between. CDR3 length equals 14 residues. Germline V gene sequence: CDR1 MGHRA, CDR2 YSYEKL. Here the CDR3 DNA reads TGCGCCAGCAGCCAGGAAAGGTTCGGCTATGGCTACACCTTC. It translates to CASSQERFGYGYTF.

The chain uses TRBV6-1 and TRBJ2-5; 7 bases are a match to TRBD2. This CDR3 is 13 amino acids long. The junction had 4 bases not matched to a gene; V was cut back by 2 bases and J by 7 bases. Looked up from germline, CDR1 is MNHNS and CDR2 is SASEGT. CDR3 amino acids: CASSELERGTQYF. The CDR3 DNA reads TGTGCCAGCAGTGAACTGGAGCGGGGGACCCAGTACTTC.

The chain combines TRBV4-3 with TRBJ2-2; TRBD2 might be the D (6 bases). The CDR3 extends over 13 amino acids. Germline CDR1 LGHNA, CDR2 YSLEER. Trimming cost V 4 bases and J 6 bases, with 9 bases left between them. CDR3 sequence reads: CASSLLAAGELFF. For the CDR3, the DNA is TGCGCCAGCAGCCTACTAGCTGCCGGGGAGCTGTTTTTT.

This clonotype was counted between two and nine times. V gene TRBV24-1 combines with J gene TRBJ2-3; 9 bases align to TRBD1. Germline lookup yields CDR1 KGHDR and CDR2 SFDVKD. This CDR3 region has 15 residues. J lost 6 bases, V lost 9 bases, and 12 bases had no gene match. The CDR3 region has the DNA TGTGCCACCCGAAACGCGGGACAGGGAATGGATACGCAGTATTTT. Protein: CATRNAGQGMDTQYF.

The chain carries TRBV19 and TRBJ1-5; D is ambiguous. The CDR3 is 14 amino acids. Germline values: CDR1 LNHDA, CDR2 SQIVND (reference sequence). Trimming shortened V by 9 bases and J by 3 bases, and 15 bases separated the two germline ends. CDR3 loop: CASRPIYTNQPQHF. The CDR3 nucleotides are TGTGCCAGCAGGCCCATTTATACCAATCAGCCCCAGCATTTT.